The 25 T cell receptor beta chains reported below all come from one sample, sequenced in a study of early stage breast cancer tumors. Data came from immunoSEQ multiplex PCR; TCRdb stores just in-frame clones and leaves some out. The table lists approximately 75,000 clones, 80% of them singletons. The sample taken for sequencing was blood. These receptors all stem from a person between 35 and 49 years old with breast cancer.

This chain links TRBV7-8 with TRBJ1-5; TRBD1 is a possible D gene (6 bases). Germline values: CDR1 SGHVS, CDR2 FQNEAQ. Deletions cut 8 bases from V and 9 bases from J, with 11 bases between. The CDR3 extends over 11 amino acids. CDR3 sequence reads: CASPGAGPQHF. The CDR3 DNA reads TGTGCCAGCCCGGGGGCCGGGCCCCAGCATTTT.

V and J are TRBV9 and TRBJ1-3, with D unresolved. With 3 bases removed from V and 5 bases from J, the gap between germline ends came to 0 bases. This CDR3 contains 10 residues. CDR1 and CDR2 (germline): SGDLS, YYNGEE. CDR3 sequence (DNA): TGTGCCAGCAGCGGAAACACCATATATTTT. This gives the protein CASSGNTIYF.

The chain carries TRBV18 and TRBJ2-6; D might be TRBD1 (5 bases). V lost 4 bases to trimming and J lost 0 bases, with 16 bases between them. The CDR3 is 18 amino acids. CDR1 KGHSH and CDR2 LQKENI come from the germline V gene. CDR3 region: CASSHNPTVVSGANVLTF. As DNA, the CDR3 is TGTGCCAGCTCACATAACCCGACAGTCGTCTCTGGGGCCAACGTCCTGACTTTC.

The rearrangement uses TRBV9 and TRBJ2-2; 7 nucleotides align to TRBD1. The trim removed 3 bases at V and 6 bases at J, leaving 2 bases unmatched. The CDR3 runs 13 residues. In germline, CDR1 is SGDLS, CDR2 YYNGEE. The CDR3 loop is CASSGQGAGELFF. DNA of the CDR3: TGTGCCAGCAGCGGACAGGGCGCCGGGGAGCTGTTTTTT.

The chain employs TRBV7-8 and TRBJ2-5; D is unresolved. V shed 0 bases and J shed 0 bases, with 11 bases lying between them. This CDR3 contains 16 residues. Germline V gene sequence: CDR1 SGHVS, CDR2 FQNEAQ. As DNA, the CDR3 is TGTGCCAGCAGCTTAGCTGAGTATCCGTACCAAGAGACCCAGTACTTC. This codes for CASSLAEYPYQETQYF. The complete variable domain, with remaining parts taken from reference TRBV7-8 and TRBJ2-5, reads GAGVSQSPRYKVAKRGQDVALRCDPISGHVSLFWYQQALGQGPEFLTYFQNEAQLDKSGLPSDRFFAERPEGSVSTLKIQRTQQEDSAVYLCASSLAEYPYQETQYFGPGTRLLVL.

The rearrangement joins TRBV6-5 to TRBJ2-3; TRBD1 matches at 10 bases. The length of the CDR3 is 15 residues. J lost 3 bases, V lost 5 bases, and 5 bases had no gene match. Germline values: CDR1 MNHEY, CDR2 SVGAGI. CDR3 in amino acids: CASSTDRGKTDTQYF. CDR3 bases: TGTGCCAGCAGTACGGACAGGGGGAAAACAGATACGCAGTATTTT.

This clone was found once. The gene calls are TRBV28 and TRBJ1-1; D unclear. The germline CDR1 and CDR2 sequences are MDHEN and SYDVKM. V was pared by 6 bases and J by 1 base, with 12 bases between. The CDR3 loop spans 14 amino acids. For the CDR3, the DNA is TGTGCCAGCAGATCCCTGGACGGGAACACTGAAGCTTTCTTT. Translated: CASRSLDGNTEAFF.

The chain joins TRBV25-1 to TRBJ2-5, with 8 bases aligning to TRBD1. Germline V gives CDR1 MGHDK, CDR2 SYGVNS. The CDR3 contains 13 residues. The ends lost 6 bases at V and 5 bases at J; junction bases unmatched: 5. The CDR3 nucleotides are TGTGCCAGCAGCGACAGGGGCGGGGAGACCCAGTACTTC. Its translation is CASSDRGGETQYF.

This rearrangement joins TRBV6-5 to TRBJ2-7; D is uncertain. This CDR3 has 14 residues. Germline V gene sequence: CDR1 MNHEY, CDR2 SVGAGI. Between the trimmed V and J ends, which lost 2 bases and 3 bases, there was a span of 11 bases. The CDR3 DNA reads TGTGCCAGCAGTTACGAGATGTCAGGCTACGAGCAGTACTTC. It translates to CASSYEMSGYEQYF.

This clone has just one count. The genes are TRBV5-1 and TRBJ1-4; no clear D gene. CDR3 length: 14 amino acids. The V and J ends lost 1 base and 0 bases respectively, with 4 bases between them. From germline, CDR1 is SGHRS and CDR2 YFSETQ. The CDR3 DNA reads as TGCGCCAGCAGCTTGAGTGCAACTAATGAAAAACTGTTTTTT. It encodes CASSLSATNEKLFF.

The J gene is TRBJ2-7, the V gene TRBV12-5; 10 nucleotides match TRBD1. From germline, CDR1 is LGHNT and CDR2 FRNRAP. This CDR3 is built from 15 residues. Germline trimming cut 2 bases from V and 7 bases from J; bases unmatched to any gene: 8. The CDR3 protein is CASGLLGTGEREQYF. CDR3 in DNA: TGTGCTAGTGGTTTGCTCGGGACAGGGGAGAGGGAGCAGTACTTC.

This chain connects TRBV11-2 to TRBJ1-2, with 8 bases identical to TRBD1. CDR1 is SGHAT, CDR2 FQNNGV, per germline. The trim removed 2 bases at V and 7 bases at J, leaving 9 bases unmatched. CDR3 size: 15 residues. The CDR3 nucleotides are TGTGCCAGCAGCTTAAGATCAGGGGGCTACGGTGGCTACACCTTC. Its translation: CASSLRSGGYGGYTF.

The rearrangement joins TRBV7-2 to TRBJ2-7; D is ambiguous. This CDR3 has 16 residues. Trimming took off 1 base at V and 0 bases at J, with 13 bases between the two ends. The germline CDR1 and CDR2 sequences are SGHTA and FQGNSA. The CDR3 sequence: CASSLVSLAGSYEQYF. CDR3 DNA: TGTGCCAGCAGCTTAGTCTCGTTGGCAGGCTCCTACGAGCAGTACTTC. The whole variable domain, remainder taken from reference TRBV7-2 and TRBJ2-7, is GAGVSQSPSNKVTEKGKDVELRCDPISGHTALYWYRQSLGQGLEFLIYFQGNSAPDKSGLPSDRFSAERTGGSVSTLTIQRTQQEDSAVYLCASSLVSLAGSYEQYFGPGTRLTVT.

The chain is built from TRBV21-1 and TRBJ1-3. TRBV21-1 is termed a pseudogene. The length of the CDR3 is 15 residues. For the CDR3, the DNA is TGTGCCAGCAGCAAAGGTACAGGAGGTGGAAACACCATATATTTT. This sequence encodes CASSKGTGGGNTIYF.

The chain uses TRBV15 and TRBJ2-2; 8 bases map to TRBD1. The CDR3 extends over 17 amino acids. Unmatched junction bases numbered 10, after V lost 5 bases and J lost 2 bases. CDR1 is LNHNV, CDR2 YYDKDF, per germline (reference sequence). The CDR3 DNA reads TGTGCCACCAGCCAAGATTACGGGACAGGTAACACCGGGGAGCTGTTTTTT. Its translation: CATSQDYGTGNTGELFF.

The genes are TRBV28 and TRBJ1-1; the D is unclear. Germline CDR1 and CDR2: MDHEN and SYDVKM. The ends were cut back, 5 bases at V and 0 bases at J, with 10 bases in the middle. The CDR3 runs 14 residues. The CDR3 loop reads CASSRRSMNTEAFF. The CDR3 DNA sequence: TGTGCCAGCAGTAGACGGAGCATGAACACTGAAGCTTTCTTT.

In its sample, this clone was seen a few times. The gene calls are TRBV28 and TRBJ1-2; D gene unclear. Trimming took off 3 bases at V and 0 bases at J, with 5 bases between the two ends. The CDR3 runs 13 residues. Germline V lookup: CDR1 MDHEN, CDR2 SYDVKM. CDR3 amino acids: CASSLAANYGYTF. For the CDR3, the DNA is TGTGCCAGCAGTTTGGCAGCTAACTATGGCTACACCTTC.

The CDR3 spells CASSEPAFQNEQFF. CDR3 DNA: TGTGCCAGCAGTGAACCGGCCTTTCAGAATGAGCAGTTCTTC. The V call is TRBV6-1, the J call TRBJ2-1; no reliable D call. Germline loops: CDR1 MNHNS, CDR2 SASEGT. Deletions cut 2 bases from V and 7 bases from J, with 12 bases between. There are 14 residues in the CDR3.

The rearrangement links TRBV19 to TRBJ2-7; 9 bases are a match to TRBD1. J was trimmed by 3 bases and V by 7 bases; bases with no gene match: 10. CDR1 and CDR2 (germline): LNHDA, SQIVND (reference sequence). The CDR3 length is 15 residues. CDR3 loop: CASKPGQGPFYEQYF. The CDR3 DNA is TGTGCCAGTAAACCCGGACAGGGGCCCTTCTACGAGCAGTACTTC.

This chain connects TRBV19 to TRBJ2-2, with D perhaps TRBD1 (6 bases). The CDR3 has 13 amino acids. V was clipped by 7 bases and J by 5 bases, with 11 bases between them. Looked up from germline, CDR1 is LNHDA and CDR2 is SQIVND (reference sequence). Here the CDR3 reads CASNARGTGELFF. Here the CDR3 DNA reads TGTGCCAGTAACGCCAGGGGAACCGGGGAGCTGTTTTTT. The full variable domain, with the rest looked up from reference TRBV19 and TRBJ2-2, is DGGITQSPKYLFRKEGQNVTLSCEQNLNHDAMYWYRQDPGQGLRLIYYSQIVNDFQKGDIAEGYSVSREKKESFPLTVTSAQKNPTAFYLCASNARGTGELFFGEGSRLTVL.

The rearrangement uses TRBV6-1 and TRBJ1-1; D perhaps matches TRBD1 (5 bases). V shed 4 bases and J shed 0 bases, with 15 bases lying between them. The CDR3 has 16 residues. Germline CDR1 is MNHNS and CDR2 is SASEGT. This chain's CDR3 is CASSGKTALLNTEAFF. CDR3 sequence (DNA): TGTGCCAGCAGTGGCAAGACAGCTTTGTTGAACACTGAAGCTTTCTTT.

The chain recombines TRBV7-9 with TRBJ1-3, with 7 nucleotides matching TRBD1. In germline, CDR1 is SEHNR, CDR2 FQNEAQ (reference sequence). The CDR3 is 16 residues long. V was pared by 5 bases and J by 0 bases, with 7 bases of the junction left unmatched. The CDR3 DNA reads TGTGCCAGCAGCCAATTCCGGGACAGCTCTGGAAACACCATATATTTT. Translating gives CASSQFRDSSGNTIYF.

This sequence joins TRBV28 and TRBJ1-2, with 7 bases lining up with TRBD1. The CDR3 contains 14 residues. J gave up 7 bases and V 6 bases, and 11 bases lay outside the gene matches. CDR1 is MDHEN, CDR2 SYDVKM, per germline. CDR3 DNA sequence: TGTGCCAGCAGAACACCAGGGGGGGAACCTGGCTACACCTTC. Translation: CASRTPGGEPGYTF.

This chain joins TRBV7-2 and TRBJ2-3; 9 bases match TRBD2. Trimming took 3 bases from V and 4 from J; bases not matched to a gene: 5. The germline CDR1 and CDR2 sequences are SGHTA and FQGNSA. The CDR3 runs to 15 residues. This CDR3 reads CASSFRLAGPDTQYF. The CDR3, as DNA: TGTGCCAGCAGCTTCCGCCTAGCGGGACCAGATACGCAGTATTTT.

Only one count was recorded for this clone. The chain is built from TRBV2 and TRBJ2-7; 11 positions agree with TRBD1. Trimming removed 4 bases from V and 3 bases from J; junction bases left unmatched: 2. The CDR3 totals 14 residues. In germline, CDR1 is SNHLY, CDR2 FYNNEI. In nucleotides, the CDR3 is TGTGCCAGCAGTGCCGGGACAGGGGGCTACGAGCAGTACTTC. It yields the protein CASSAGTGGYEQYF.